The clone carrying this T cell receptor beta chain was seen ten or more times. The sample belongs to a study of CDR3 diversity in severe acne. TCRdb processed the PCR reads anew with MiXCR; each CDR3 protein has one entry. The data contain about 100,000 distinct CDR3 sequences, roughly half of them singletons. The CDR3 extends over 14 amino acids. The V gene's germline CDR1 is SGHVS and CDR2 FQNEAQ. V shed 1 base and J shed 5 bases, with 11 bases lying between them. The V and J genes are TRBV7-8 and TRBJ1-2; possibly TRBD1 for D (6 bases). The sequence came from a male donor with acne. What was sequenced was blood. The CDR3 loop is CASSLDRTEYGYTF. The CDR3 region has the DNA TGTGCCAGCAGCTTAGACCGGACAGAATATGGCTACACCTTC.